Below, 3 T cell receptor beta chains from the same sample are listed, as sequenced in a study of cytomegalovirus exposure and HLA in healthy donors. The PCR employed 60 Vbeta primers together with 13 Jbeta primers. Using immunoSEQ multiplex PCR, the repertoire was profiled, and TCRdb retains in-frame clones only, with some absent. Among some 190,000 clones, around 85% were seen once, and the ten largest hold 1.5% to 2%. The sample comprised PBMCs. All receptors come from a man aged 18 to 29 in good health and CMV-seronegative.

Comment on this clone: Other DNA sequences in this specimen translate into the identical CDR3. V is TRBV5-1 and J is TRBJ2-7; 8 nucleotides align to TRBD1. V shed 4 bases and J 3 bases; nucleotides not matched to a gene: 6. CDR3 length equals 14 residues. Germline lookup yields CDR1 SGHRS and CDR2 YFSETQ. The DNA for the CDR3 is TGCGCCAGCAGCCTCCAGGGGGCAGGCTACGAGCAGTACTTC. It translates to CASSLQGAGYEQYF.

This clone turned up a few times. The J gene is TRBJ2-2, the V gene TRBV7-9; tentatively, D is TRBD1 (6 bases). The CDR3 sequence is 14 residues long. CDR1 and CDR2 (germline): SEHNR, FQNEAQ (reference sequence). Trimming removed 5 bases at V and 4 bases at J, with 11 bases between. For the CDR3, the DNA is TGTGCCAGCAGCCAGACAGGCCGCACCGGGGAGCTGTTTTTT. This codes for CASSQTGRTGELFF. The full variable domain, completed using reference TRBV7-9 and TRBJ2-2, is DTGVSQNPRHKITKRGQNVTFRCDPISEHNRLYWYRQTLGQGPEFLTYFQNEAQLEKSRLLSDRFSAERPKGSFSTLEIQRTEQGDSAMYLCASSQTGRTGELFFGEGSRLTVL.

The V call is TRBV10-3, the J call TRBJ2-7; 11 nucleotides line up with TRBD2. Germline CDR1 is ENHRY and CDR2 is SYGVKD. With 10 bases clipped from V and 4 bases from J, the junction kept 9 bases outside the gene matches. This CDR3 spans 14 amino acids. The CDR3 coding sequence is TGTGCCACCAGACACGGGACTAGCGGTTACGAGCAGTACTTC. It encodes CATRHGTSGYEQYF.